A single sample gave rise to the 6 T cell receptor beta chains below, sequenced in a study of OX40 agonist ivuxolimab in advanced cancers. Generated by immunoSEQ multiplex PCR, the TCRdb table keeps only in-frame clones and is missing some. The table has fewer than 75,000 clones, over 75% seen once. This specimen consisted of CD4+ or CD8+ T cells sorted from blood, obtained in a trial of the OX40 agonist ivuxolimab. These receptors were taken from an adult with an advanced solid tumor such as melanoma, head and neck, liver or kidney cancer.

This clone has just one count. The chain employs TRBV2 and TRBJ2-3, with unresolved D. This CDR3 comprises 14 residues. V lost 2 bases and J lost 1, with 7 bases in between. CDR1 and CDR2 (germline): SNHLY, FYNNEI. Written as DNA, the CDR3 is TGTGCCAGCAGTGAAAGCCGAGGCACAGATACGCAGTATTTT. Protein: CASSESRGTDTQYF.

The chain combines TRBV5-1 with TRBJ2-4; the D is unclear. V lost 0 bases, J lost 3 bases, and 16 bases lay in between. Germline V gene lookup returns CDR1 SGHRS and CDR2 YFSETQ. This CDR3 spans 17 amino acids. The CDR3 DNA follows: TGCGCCAGCAGCTTGGAAGCTCCTAGTCAACTCAAAAACATTCAGTACTTC. This gives the protein CASSLEAPSQLKNIQYF. Supplemented by reference TRBV5-1 and TRBJ2-4, the full variable domain reads KAGVTQTPRYLIKTRGQQVTLSCSPISGHRSVSWYQQTPGQGLQFLFEYFSETQRNKGNFPGRFSGRQFSNSRSEMNVSTLELGDSALYLCASSLEAPSQLKNIQYFGAGTRLSVL.

The genes are TRBV7-2 and TRBJ2-2; 8 nucleotides agree with TRBD2. Trimming at V came to 8 bases and at J to 5 bases, leaving 1 base not matched to a gene. Germline CDR1 and CDR2: SGHTA and FQGNSA. The CDR3 spans 12 residues. The CDR3 DNA is TGTGCCAGCGGCGGGGGGACCGGGGAGCTGTTTTTT. This translates into CASGGGTGELFF. Using reference TRBV7-2 and TRBJ2-2 for the parts outside the CDR3, the full variable domain is GAGVSQSPSNKVTEKGKDVELRCDPISGHTALYWYRQSLGQGLEFLIYFQGNSAPDKSGLPSDRFSAERTGGSVSTLTIQRTQQEDSAVYLCASGGGTGELFFGEGSRLTVL.

The J gene is TRBJ2-2, the V gene TRBV4-3, with 7 bases identical to TRBD2. Per germline, CDR1 LGHNA and CDR2 YSLEER. The CDR3 spans 18 residues. J gave up 2 bases and V 0 bases, and 9 bases lay outside the gene matches. The DNA of the CDR3 is TGCGCCAGCAGCCAAGAGCCAACTAGCGATACAAACACCGGGGAGCTGTTTTTT. It codes for CASSQEPTSDTNTGELFF.

The chain combines TRBV6-5 with TRBJ2-1; 10 bases align to TRBD1. Germline CDR1 is MNHEY and CDR2 is SVGAGI. V shed 4 bases, J shed 8 bases, and the junction held 8 bases outside the gene matches. There are 15 residues in the CDR3. DNA for the CDR3: TGTGCCAGCAGTTTCCCGGGACAGGGGACCGATGAGCAGTTCTTC. Translated, it gives CASSFPGQGTDEQFF.

This clone was recorded a few times. J is TRBJ2-2 and V is TRBV5-1; D is possibly TRBD1 or TRBD2 (6 bases each). Germline CDR1 reads SGHRS; CDR2 reads YFSETQ. The CDR3 runs 16 residues. V shed 0 bases and J shed 1 base, with 10 bases lying between them. DNA for the CDR3: TGCGCCAGCAGCTTGGTCGGGGGCTGGAACACCGGGGAGCTGTTTTTT. Its translation is CASSLVGGWNTGELFF.